A single sample gave rise to the 32 T cell receptor beta chains below, sequenced in a study of OX40 agonist ivuxolimab in advanced cancers. Clones were read by immunoSEQ multiplex PCR, and TCRdb kept only the in-frame ones, dropping some. The repertoire consists of around 64,000 clones, with around 82% occurring once and the leading ten covering approximately 7.2%. The specimen was CD4+ or CD8+ T cells sorted from blood, collected in a trial of the OX40 agonist ivuxolimab. All receptors derive from an adult with an advanced solid tumor such as melanoma, head and neck, liver or kidney cancer.

The chain joins TRBV7-3 to TRBJ1-1; 9 bases line up with TRBD1. The CDR3 has 13 residues. In germline, CDR1 is SGHTA, CDR2 FQGTGA. V gave up 5 bases and J gave up 6 bases; unmatched junction bases: 4. CDR3 loop: CASSPGTGSEAFF. The CDR3 bases are TGTGCCAGCAGCCCGGGGACAGGGTCTGAAGCTTTCTTT.

The chain links TRBV19 to TRBJ2-3; TRBD1 agrees at 9 bases. V gave up 6 bases and J gave up 3 bases; unmatched junction bases: 10. Germline CDR1 LNHDA, CDR2 SQIVND (reference sequence). The CDR3 contains 16 residues. The CDR3 DNA sequence: TGTGCCAGTAGGCAGGACAGGGGATTCGGGACAGATACGCAGTATTTT. This translates into CASRQDRGFGTDTQYF.

This clone was seen a single time. The gene calls are TRBV7-2 and TRBJ1-6, with D uncertain. V dropped 1 base and J dropped 7 bases, with 5 bases sitting between them. The germline gives CDR1 SGHTA, CDR2 FQGNSA. This CDR3 has 13 residues. This CDR3 reads CASSLEPNSPLHF. CDR3 in DNA: TGTGCCAGCAGCTTAGAACCCAATTCACCCCTCCACTTT. The variable domain in full, with the rest retrieved from reference TRBV7-2 and TRBJ1-6, is GAGVSQSPSNKVTEKGKDVELRCDPISGHTALYWYRQSLGQGLEFLIYFQGNSAPDKSGLPSDRFSAERTGGSVSTLTIQRTQQEDSAVYLCASSLEPNSPLHFGNGTRLTVT.

This clone counts as medium-sized. The chain combines TRBV15 with TRBJ1-3; D is unresolved. The V and J ends lost 2 bases and 4 bases respectively, with 12 bases between them. This CDR3 is built from 15 residues. Germline CDR1 LNHNV, CDR2 YYDKDF (reference sequence). The DNA for the CDR3 is TGTGCCACCAGCAGAAAGTCCGAACCGGGAAACACCATATATTTT. This codes for CATSRKSEPGNTIYF.

The chain combines TRBV28 with TRBJ1-1, with D tentatively TRBD1 (6 bases). The CDR3 spans 13 residues. Germline CDR1 reads MDHEN; CDR2 reads SYDVKM. V lost 7 bases to trimming and J lost 5 bases, with 14 bases between them. CDR3 loop: CASIIPGATEAFF. As DNA, the CDR3 is TGTGCCAGCATTATTCCGGGGGCTACTGAAGCTTTCTTT.

The rearrangement uses TRBV6-6 and TRBJ2-7; D uncertain. The germline V and J ends were trimmed by 0 bases and 4 bases, with 7 bases remaining between them. The germline V gene has CDR1 MNHNY and CDR2 SVGAGI (reference sequence). The CDR3 covers 13 residues. The CDR3 region has the DNA TGTGCCAGCAGTTACTCGATTCTTTACGAGCAGTACTTC. Translation gives CASSYSILYEQYF.

The chain joins TRBV2 to TRBJ1-5; D perhaps matches TRBD1 (6 bases). The CDR3 totals 19 residues. Germline CDR1 SNHLY, CDR2 FYNNEI. The V end lost 7 bases, the J end lost 3 bases, and 28 bases lay between the germline ends. Here the CDR3 DNA reads TGTGCCAGCATAGGGGGGGTGCACGGGGATTTTACGGACAATCAGCCCCAGCATTTT. It is translated as CASIGGVHGDFTDNQPQHF.

This chain links TRBV5-1 with TRBJ2-3, with 8 bases fitting TRBD1. Germline V gives CDR1 SGHRS, CDR2 YFSETQ. V gave up 4 bases and J gave up 1 base; unmatched junction bases: 8. The CDR3 length is 16 residues. CDR3 in amino acids: CASSPLTGDGTDTQYF. In DNA form, the CDR3 reads TGCGCCAGCAGCCCCTTGACAGGGGACGGCACAGATACGCAGTATTTT.

The chain combines TRBV5-6 with TRBJ1-2; unclear D gene. CDR1 is SGHDT, CDR2 YYEEEE, per germline. CDR3 length: 15 amino acids. V lost 2 bases to trimming and J lost 8 bases, with 19 bases between them. For the CDR3, the DNA is TGTGCCAGCAGCTTCGAGAGAAACTATCTCAAAGGCTACACCTTC. Protein product: CASSFERNYLKGYTF.

The V call is TRBV28, the J call TRBJ2-3; TRBD2 might be the D (5 bases). This CDR3 is built from 15 residues. Trimming removed 8 bases at V and 2 bases at J, with 17 bases between. Germline V gene lookup returns CDR1 MDHEN and CDR2 SYDVKM. CDR3 in DNA: TGTGCCAGCCTGAAGGCGGGTGATTCCACAGATACGCAGTATTTT. Amino acids: CASLKAGDSTDTQYF.

J is TRBJ2-5 and V is TRBV5-5; D perhaps matches TRBD2 (5 bases). In germline, CDR1 is SGHKS, CDR2 YYEKEE (reference sequence). V shed 1 base and J shed 9 bases, with 16 bases lying between them. This CDR3 comprises 14 residues. For the CDR3, the DNA is TGTGCCAGCAGCTTGTTTGACGAGGGCGGGTCCCAGTACTTC. It yields the protein CASSLFDEGGSQYF.

This sequence joins TRBV2 and TRBJ2-5, with unresolved D. This CDR3 is 12 amino acids long. Trimming stripped 4 bases from V and 4 bases from J, with 7 bases between. The germline V gene encodes CDR1 SNHLY and CDR2 FYNNEI. As DNA, the CDR3 is TGTGCCAGCAGTGTCTGGTCAGAGACCCAGTACTTC. This translates into CASSVWSETQYF.

The chain couples TRBV9 to TRBJ2-3, with D perhaps TRBD2 (6 bases). V was cut by 1 base and J by 3 bases, with 9 bases left in between. The CDR3 is made up of 14 amino acids. Germline V gives CDR1 SGDLS, CDR2 YYNGEE. CDR3: CASSVFSGTDTQYF. In DNA, the CDR3 is TGTGCCAGCAGCGTATTTAGCGGAACAGATACGCAGTATTTT.

The V and J genes are TRBV7-2 and TRBJ1-3, with a tentative D call TRBD1 (5 bases). Germline V CDR1 and CDR2: SGHTA, FQGNSA. This CDR3 region has 13 residues. V shed 4 bases and J shed 7 bases, with 11 bases lying between them. DNA for the CDR3: TGTGCCAGCAGCTCCAATAGGGGTAACACCATATATTTT. Amino acid sequence: CASSSNRGNTIYF.

V is TRBV29-1 and J is TRBJ1-1, with a tentative D call TRBD1 (6 bases). CDR1 is SQVTM, CDR2 ANQGSEA, per germline. The CDR3 sequence is 14 residues long. Trimming shortened V by 3 bases and J by 3 bases, and 14 bases separated the two germline ends. The CDR3, as DNA: TGCAGCGTTGACGGGACATTTAAAGACACTGAAGCTTTCTTT. Protein sequence: CSVDGTFKDTEAFF.

This chain uses TRBV28 with TRBJ1-2; D remains unclear. Germline V gene data show CDR1 as MDHEN and CDR2 as SYDVKM. The CDR3 has 11 amino acids. Trimming pared 5 bases from V and 4 bases from J, leaving 5 bases between. The CDR3 region is CASSTGYGYTF. The CDR3 DNA reads TGTGCCAGCAGTACGGGCTATGGCTACACCTTC.

This clone was detected only once. The chain links TRBV5-5 to TRBJ2-5, with 10 positions matching TRBD2. Germline trimming cut 0 bases from V and 4 bases from J; bases unmatched to any gene: 3. This CDR3 has 15 amino acids. Germline V gene sequence: CDR1 SGHKS, CDR2 YYEKEE (reference sequence). DNA of the CDR3: TGTGCCAGCAGCTTGGTTAGCGGGAGGTCAGAGACCCAGTACTTC. Encoded protein: CASSLVSGRSETQYF.

The chain couples TRBV5-4 to TRBJ2-7; D might be TRBD1 (5 bases). Germline CDR1 SGHNT, CDR2 YYREEE (reference sequence). The V end lost 4 bases, the J end lost 0 bases, and 14 bases lay between the germline ends. The CDR3 contains 15 residues. As DNA, the CDR3 is TGTGCCAGCAGCGCGTCGCAGGGTAGCTCCTACGAGCAGTACTTC. Protein sequence: CASSASQGSSYEQYF.

The V gene is TRBV2, the J gene TRBJ1-2, with a weak D call TRBD1 (6 bases). The V and J ends lost 5 bases and 6 bases respectively, with 13 bases between them. The CDR3 loop spans 13 amino acids. In germline, CDR1 is SNHLY, CDR2 FYNNEI. The CDR3 nucleotides are TGTGCCAGCAGTTATACGGGGGCTGATGGCTACACCTTC. Translating gives CASSYTGADGYTF.

This chain uses TRBV6-5 with TRBJ1-2, with D perhaps matching TRBD1 (5 bases). The germline V and J ends were trimmed by 0 bases and 4 bases, with 15 bases remaining between them. The CDR3 consists of 16 residues. Per the germline V gene, CDR1 is MNHEY and CDR2 is SVGAGI. As DNA, the CDR3 is TGTGCCAGCAGTTACTCCGGGACCGGAATACTCTATGGCTACACCTTC. This translates into CASSYSGTGILYGYTF.

This clone was counted once. The genes are TRBV7-2 and TRBJ2-5; D tentatively fits TRBD1 or TRBD2 (5 bases each). The last part of the DNA fits TRBJ2-7 better; the J call may be wrong. CDR1 is SGHTA, CDR2 FQGNSA, per germline. The CDR3 has 16 amino acids. The chain's CDR3 is CASSWGPDPLFYEQYF. The CDR3 coding sequence is TGTGCCAGCAGCTGGGGACCGGACCCCTTGTTCTACGAGCAGTACTTC.

V usage is TRBV5-1 and J usage is TRBJ2-1; 7 nucleotides match TRBD1. V was pared by 2 bases and J by 2 bases, with 7 bases of the junction left unmatched. Germline-derived CDR1 and CDR2 are SGHRS and YFSETQ. This CDR3 is 16 amino acids long. The CDR3: CASSLVDRYTYNEQFF. Written as DNA, the CDR3 is TGCGCCAGCAGCTTAGTGGACAGGTACACCTACAATGAGCAGTTCTTC.

The V gene is TRBV28, the J gene TRBJ1-2, with D tentatively TRBD1 (6 bases). Germline V gene data show CDR1 as MDHEN and CDR2 as SYDVKM. This CDR3 is 12 amino acids long. V lost 3 bases to trimming and J lost 7 bases, with 9 bases between them. CDR3 loop: CASSFGTFGYTF. Here the CDR3 DNA reads TGTGCCAGCAGTTTCGGGACATTTGGCTACACCTTC.

Within the sample, this clone is medium-sized. The chain employs TRBV6-1 and TRBJ1-6, with no clear D. This CDR3 is 14 amino acids long. CDR1 MNHNS and CDR2 SASEGT come from the germline V gene. V gave up 3 bases and J gave up 5 bases, with 8 bases separating them. CDR3: CASSDPQHNSPLHF. DNA of the CDR3: TGTGCCAGCAGTGACCCACAGCATAATTCACCCCTCCACTTT.

This rearrangement joins TRBV5-4 to TRBJ2-3; possibly TRBD1 for D (6 bases). The length of the CDR3 is 14 residues. The germline CDR1 and CDR2 sequences are SGHNT and YYREEE (reference sequence). V was clipped by 3 bases and J by 4 bases, with 12 bases between them. The CDR3, as DNA: TGTGCCAGCAGCTCTGGACAGAACCCAGATACGCAGTATTTT. Encoded protein: CASSSGQNPDTQYF. Drawing the rest from reference TRBV5-4 and TRBJ2-3, the complete variable domain is ETGVTQSPTHLIKTRGQQVTLRCSSQSGHNTVSWYQQALGQGPQFIFQYYREEENGRGNFPPRFSGLQFPNYSSELNVNALELDDSALYLCASSSGQNPDTQYFGPGTRLTVL.

The rearrangement joins TRBV4-3 to TRBJ2-2; TRBD2 aligns across 9 bases. CDR3 length: 21 amino acids. Trimming cost V 1 base and J 1 base; bases outside gene matches: 16. Germline-derived CDR1 and CDR2 are LGHNA and YSLEER. This CDR3 reads CASSQGLAGGGSGGNTGELFF. In DNA form, the CDR3 reads TGCGCCAGCAGCCAAGGCCTAGCCGGAGGGGGTAGCGGGGGGAACACCGGGGAGCTGTTTTTT.

This chain joins TRBV7-3 and TRBJ2-1; 7 nucleotides line up with TRBD2. The CDR3 contains 17 residues. The germline gives CDR1 SGHTA, CDR2 FQGTGA. V shed 5 bases and J 4 bases; nucleotides not matched to a gene: 14. DNA for the CDR3: TGTGCCAGCAGCCAGGGAAGGGCGGGGAGGGCATACAATGAGCAGTTCTTC. The encoded protein is CASSQGRAGRAYNEQFF.

The V gene is TRBV5-5, the J gene TRBJ1-1; D call uncertain. V dropped 0 bases and J dropped 1 base, with 7 bases sitting between them. This CDR3 is 14 amino acids long. Germline loops: CDR1 SGHKS, CDR2 YYEKEE (reference sequence). As DNA, the CDR3 is TGTGCCAGCAGCTTGGACAGTTGGAACACTGAAGCTTTCTTT. Its translation is CASSLDSWNTEAFF.

This chain connects TRBV12-5 to TRBJ1-1; perhaps TRBD1 as D (5 bases). This CDR3 is built from 15 residues. V lost 4 bases and J 5 bases, leaving 17 bases between the germline ends. Germline V CDR1 and CDR2: LGHNT, FRNRAP. The CDR3 nucleotides are TGTGCTAGTGGTTCCCCCCACGCAGGGCGAACTGAAGCTTTCTTT. This translates into CASGSPHAGRTEAFF.

The CDR3 here is CASSLDYSYEQYF. The CDR3 DNA follows: TGCGCCAGCAGCTTAGATTATTCCTACGAGCAGTACTTC. This chain connects TRBV5-1 to TRBJ2-5, with D hard to call. The tail of the sequence fits TRBJ2-7 better, so the J call may be wrong. CDR1 SGHRS and CDR2 YFSETQ come from the germline V gene. The CDR3 runs to 13 residues.

V is TRBV28 and J is TRBJ1-6, with 7 nucleotides matching TRBD1. The germline CDR1 and CDR2 sequences are MDHEN and SYDVKM. With 4 bases clipped from V and 6 bases from J, the junction kept 6 bases outside the gene matches. CDR3 size: 15 residues. The CDR3 bases are TGTGCCAGCAGTTCCTTAGACAGGGCTAATTCACCCCTCCACTTT. This sequence encodes CASSSLDRANSPLHF.

There are a few counts of this clone. V and J are TRBV20-1 and TRBJ1-1; D gene uncertain. Per germline, CDR1 DFQATT and CDR2 SNEGSKA (reference sequence). V lost 2 bases, J lost 8 bases, and 6 bases lay in between. This CDR3 contains 10 residues. CDR3 sequence reads: CSARKREAFF. In DNA, the CDR3 is TGCAGTGCTAGAAAGAGGGAAGCTTTCTTT.